This T cell receptor (beta chain) derives from a study of blood T cell repertoires in COVID-19. Turning to the study itself: Researchers got acute and convalescent COVID-19 samples from the United States, Italy and Spain.

The CDR3 extends over 11 amino acids. Germline V gene sequence: CDR1 SQVTM, CDR2 ANQGSEA. The trim removed 1 base at V and 14 bases at J, leaving 5 bases unmatched. Using immunoSEQ multiplex PCR, the repertoire was profiled, and TCRdb retains in-frame clones only, with some absent. The table lists some 140,000 clones, 70% to 85% of them singletons. This chain uses TRBV29-1 with TRBJ2-1, with 7 nucleotides matching TRBD1. Sequencing was carried out using peripheral blood. This sequence originates from a woman in her sixties or seventies with acute or convalescent COVID-19. The chain's CDR3 is CSVEVGQVKFF. CDR3 DNA sequence: TGCAGCGTTGAAGTCGGACAGGTTAAGTTCTTC.